The 26 T cell receptor beta chains presented below share a single source sample, sequenced in a study of control samples from healthy donors and cancer patients (dated by TCRdb to 2020 to 2022). Receptors were amplified or captured by the immunoSEQ multiplex PCR assay. In TCRdb, the immuneACCESS table is reduced to in-frame sequences with V and J assigned. These tables do not hold every clone; where another copy was compared, an unresolved V gene accounts for under half, and the others remain unexplained. The sample table shows about 90,000 clones, and approximately 95% are seen once. The ten largest clones capture about 1.5% of the sample. The sample taken for sequencing was blood. Receptors were obtained from a woman in her 30s in good health.

The gene calls are TRBV11-2 and TRBJ1-6; weak D call: TRBD1 (5 bases). The CDR3 has 17 amino acids. Germline CDR1 SGHAT, CDR2 FQNNGV. The V gene lost 5 bases and the J gene lost 4 bases, with 18 bases spanning the gap. In nucleotides, the CDR3 is TGTGCCAGCAGCCCCGACACCCTAGACAGATATAATTCACCCCTCCACTTT. It yields the protein CASSPDTLDRYNSPLHF.

The genes are TRBV7-3 and TRBJ2-2; D tentatively fits TRBD1 or TRBD2 (5 bases each). The germline V gene encodes CDR1 SGHTA and CDR2 FQGTGA. The CDR3 length is 16 residues. Deletions cut 5 bases from V and 4 bases from J, with 17 bases between. The CDR3 spells CASSQSGDPSTGELFF. The CDR3 nucleotides are TGTGCCAGCAGCCAATCCGGGGACCCATCCACCGGGGAGCTGTTTTTT.

This chain joins TRBV3-1 (or the pseudogene TRBV3-2) and TRBJ2-7; D perhaps matches TRBD1 (6 bases). The germline V gene has CDR1 LGHDT and CDR2 YNNKEL (reference sequence). V was shortened by 4 bases and J by 5 bases, with 18 bases between the two germline ends. This CDR3 is built from 15 residues. CDR3 in DNA: TGTGCCAGCAGCCCCAACGCAGCCAGGGGCGACGAGCAGTACTTC. It specifies CASSPNAARGDEQYF.

The chain recombines TRBV3-1 (or the pseudogene TRBV3-2) with TRBJ1-2; TRBD1 is a possible D gene (5 bases). The V gene lost 2 bases and the J gene lost 8 bases, with 15 bases spanning the gap. The germline gives CDR1 LGHDT, CDR2 YNNKEL (reference sequence). The CDR3 consists of 14 residues. The CDR3 sequence: CASSQFAQGSGYTF. DNA of the CDR3: TGTGCCAGCAGCCAATTTGCCCAGGGCAGCGGCTACACCTTC.

The genes are TRBV5-1 and TRBJ1-2; 10 nucleotides agree with TRBD1. Unmatched junction bases numbered 3, after V lost 1 base and J lost 3 bases. Germline assignment: CDR1 SGHRS and CDR2 YFSETQ. The CDR3 runs 15 residues. This CDR3 is CASSLRDRGDYGYTF. The DNA for the CDR3 is TGCGCCAGCAGCTTGAGGGACAGGGGAGACTATGGCTACACCTTC. Filled out from reference TRBV5-1 and TRBJ1-2, the complete variable domain reads KAGVTQTPRYLIKTRGQQVTLSCSPISGHRSVSWYQQTPGQGLQFLFEYFSETQRNKGNFPGRFSGRQFSNSRSEMNVSTLELGDSALYLCASSLRDRGDYGYTFGSGTRLTVV.

The gene calls are TRBV7-8 and TRBJ2-7; D call uncertain. Germline loops: CDR1 SGHVS, CDR2 FQNEAQ. Trimming removed 3 bases from V and 0 bases from J, with 9 bases in between. The CDR3 runs 14 residues. CDR3 nucleotide sequence: TGTGCCAGCAGCTTCGACCGAGGCTCCTACGAGCAGTACTTC. Protein product: CASSFDRGSYEQYF.

The chain couples TRBV7-6 to TRBJ2-5, with TRBD1 identical over 9 bases. Per germline, CDR1 SGHVS and CDR2 FNYEAQ. Trimming removed 5 bases from V and 3 bases from J; junction bases left unmatched: 10. This CDR3 is 16 amino acids long. The CDR3 loop is CASSALQGAGKETQYF. CDR3 coding DNA: TGTGCCAGCAGCGCCCTACAGGGGGCGGGGAAAGAGACCCAGTACTTC.

The chain carries TRBV19 and TRBJ1-5; D unclear. Trimming stripped 4 bases from V and 1 base from J, with 11 bases between. Looked up from germline, CDR1 is LNHDA and CDR2 is SQIVND (reference sequence). The CDR3 length is 15 residues. CDR3 protein: CASSTDGRSNQPQHF. The CDR3 nucleotides read TGTGCCAGTAGTACTGATGGACGGAGCAATCAGCCCCAGCATTTT.

The chain has TRBV11-3 and TRBJ1-2, with unresolved D. Deletions cut 5 bases from V and 8 bases from J, with 15 bases between. Germline CDR1 SGHNT, CDR2 YENEEA. The CDR3 consists of 13 residues. This CDR3 reads CASSHDGPGGYTF. The CDR3 region has the DNA TGTGCCAGCAGCCACGATGGCCCCGGGGGCTACACCTTC.

A word on this clone: A read error may account for a junction end that differs from germline. This chain joins TRBV11-2 and TRBJ1-6; D remains unclear. Germline V gene sequence: CDR1 SGHAT, CDR2 FQNNGV. CDR3 length: 14 amino acids. This CDR3 reads CASCLIGVFSPLHF. CDR3 nucleotide sequence: TGTGCCAGCTGCTTGATCGGGGTTTTTTCACCCCTCCACTTT. Filled out from reference TRBV11-2 and TRBJ1-6, the complete variable domain reads EAGVAQSPRYKIIEKRQSVAFWCNPISGHATLYWYQQILGQGPKLLIQFQNNGVVDDSQLPKDRFSAERLKGVDSTLKIQPAKLEDSAVYLCASCLIGVFSPLHFGNGTRLTVT.

In this sample, this clone turned up once. The CDR3 DNA sequence: TGTGCCAGCAGCTTGGAAGGACAGGCCCTATACGAGCAGTACTTC. It encodes CASSLEGQALYEQYF. The chain recombines TRBV5-5 with TRBJ2-7, with 7 bases fitting TRBD1. The CDR3 contains 15 residues. Germline CDR1 is SGHKS and CDR2 is YYEKEE (reference sequence). Trimming cost V 0 bases and J 4 bases; bases outside gene matches: 7.

The chain employs TRBV19 and TRBJ1-5; D unclear. V lost 7 bases and J lost 3, with 13 bases in between. This CDR3 has 14 residues. CDR1 is LNHDA, CDR2 SQIVND, per germline (reference sequence). This CDR3 is CASTPPYDNQPQHF. For the CDR3, the DNA is TGTGCCAGTACCCCCCCATACGACAATCAGCCCCAGCATTTT.

V and J are TRBV10-3 and TRBJ2-2; 8 bases are shared with TRBD1. The junction had 6 bases not matched to a gene; V was cut back by 10 bases and J by 5 bases. Germline V gene lookup returns CDR1 ENHRY and CDR2 SYGVKD. The CDR3 spans 13 residues. The DNA of the CDR3 is TGTGCCACAGAACGACAGGGGACCGGGGAGCTGTTTTTT. This codes for CATERQGTGELFF.

To note about this clone: This specimen includes other DNA sequences encoding the same CDR3. This rearrangement joins TRBV19 to TRBJ1-1; 11 bases map to TRBD1. This CDR3 has 14 residues. Looked up from germline, CDR1 is LNHDA and CDR2 is SQIVND (reference sequence). Germline trimming cut 5 bases from V and 5 bases from J; bases unmatched to any gene: 4. CDR3: CASSGQGAGTEAFF. The CDR3 bases are TGTGCCAGTAGTGGACAGGGGGCGGGGACTGAAGCTTTCTTT. Combining the CDR3 with reference TRBV19 and TRBJ1-1 gives the whole variable domain DGGITQSPKYLFRKEGQNVTLSCEQNLNHDAMYWYRQDPGQGLRLIYYSQIVNDFQKGDIAEGYSVSREKKESFPLTVTSAQKNPTAFYLCASSGQGAGTEAFFGQGTRLTVV.

The chain is built from TRBV10-2 and TRBJ1-3; no firm D call. In germline, CDR1 is WSHSY, CDR2 SAAADI. Trimming shortened V by 6 bases and J by 0 bases, and 9 bases separated the two germline ends. CDR3 length: 14 amino acids. CDR3 amino acids: CASREASSGNTIYF. The CDR3, as DNA: TGCGCCAGCAGGGAGGCGAGCTCTGGAAACACCATATATTTT.

V and J are TRBV12-1 and TRBJ1-3; whether TRBD1, the table's D call, matches the DNA was not checked. TRBV12-1 is labeled a pseudogene. The CDR3 runs to 16 residues. The CDR3 spells CASSFVPDLSGNTIYF. The DNA for the CDR3 is TGTGCCAGCAGCTTTGTTCCAGATCTCTCTGGAAACACCATATATTTT.

The CDR3 nucleotides are TGTGCCAGCAGAGGAGGGACAGGAGGCTACGAGCAGTACTTC. It specifies CASRGGTGGYEQYF. The chain carries TRBV2 and TRBJ2-7; 8 nucleotides agree with TRBD1. The germline V gene encodes CDR1 SNHLY and CDR2 FYNNEI. The CDR3 contains 14 residues. The V gene end was trimmed by 6 bases and the J gene end by 3 bases; junction bases not matched to a gene: 7.

The CDR3 loop is CASSSFRRQGSNSPLHF. The DNA for the CDR3 is TGTGCCAGCAGCAGCTTTCGAAGACAGGGATCGAATTCACCCCTCCACTTT. The chain couples TRBV11-2 to TRBJ1-6; 7 bases map to TRBD1. The CDR3 length is 17 residues. V shed 5 bases and J 7 bases; nucleotides not matched to a gene: 14. Looked up from germline, CDR1 is SGHAT and CDR2 is FQNNGV.

The V and J genes are TRBV5-1 and TRBJ1-1, with a weak D call TRBD1 (6 bases). V gave up 0 bases and J gave up 7 bases, with 10 bases separating them. The germline V gene encodes CDR1 SGHRS and CDR2 YFSETQ. The CDR3 sequence is 13 residues long. CDR3 coding DNA: TGCGCCAGCAGCTTGGAAGGGGGGAATGAAGCTTTCTTT. It yields the protein CASSLEGGNEAFF.

The rearrangement uses TRBV3-1 (or the pseudogene TRBV3-2) and TRBJ2-7; the D gene is possibly TRBD1 (6 bases). The CDR3 is 14 amino acids. The V gene lost 4 bases and the J gene lost 0 bases, with 10 bases spanning the gap. Per the germline V gene, CDR1 is LGHDT and CDR2 is YNNKEL (reference sequence). The CDR3 is CASSLGTNSYEQYF. In DNA, the CDR3 is TGTGCCAGCAGCCTCGGGACAAACTCCTACGAGCAGTACTTC.

The gene calls are TRBV27 and TRBJ1-6; D remains unclear. CDR1 MNHEY and CDR2 SMNVEV come from the germline V gene (reference sequence). V was trimmed by 3 bases and J by 6 bases, leaving 12 bases between them. The CDR3 runs to 15 residues. CDR3: CASSFEGRTNSPLHF. The CDR3, as DNA: TGTGCCAGCAGTTTTGAAGGACGGACTAATTCACCCCTCCACTTT.

In its sample, this clone was seen once. The V call is TRBV18, the J call TRBJ2-6, with a weak D call TRBD1 (5 bases). Germline values: CDR1 KGHSH, CDR2 LQKENI. This CDR3 contains 15 residues. Trimming removed 8 bases at V and 0 bases at J, with 11 bases between. The CDR3 loop reads CASATGSSGANVLTF. The CDR3 nucleotides are TGTGCCAGCGCTACAGGCAGCTCTGGGGCCAACGTCCTGACTTTC.

This chain connects TRBV7-9 to TRBJ2-7; 7 bases align to TRBD1. With 5 bases clipped from V and 3 bases from J, the junction kept 7 bases outside the gene matches. The germline gives CDR1 SEHNR, CDR2 FQNEAQ (reference sequence). This CDR3 is built from 14 residues. The CDR3 nucleotides read TGTGCCAGCAGCACCGGACAGGTCCACTACGAGCAGTACTTC. Protein: CASSTGQVHYEQYF.

A single count supports this clone. The genes are TRBV10-3 and TRBJ1-1; D possibly corresponds to TRBD1 (6 bases). V lost 3 bases and J 11 bases, leaving 22 bases between the germline ends. The CDR3 sequence is 15 residues long. The germline CDR1 and CDR2 sequences are ENHRY and SYGVKD. For the CDR3, the DNA is TGTGCCATCAGTGATGTGGGGGGCACGAGTCATTGGGCTTTCTTT. Its translation: CAISDVGGTSHWAFF.

The chain joins TRBV2 to TRBJ2-5; D not certain. Germline V gene data show CDR1 as SNHLY and CDR2 as FYNNEI. CDR3 size: 14 residues. V lost 7 bases to trimming and J lost 0 bases, with 12 bases between them. The CDR3 here is CASTPDTYQETQYF. The CDR3 nucleotides read TGTGCCAGCACCCCCGACACGTACCAAGAGACCCAGTACTTC.

This rearrangement joins TRBV7-3 to TRBJ2-7; the D is unclear. CDR1 and CDR2 from the germline V gene are SGHTA and FQGTGA. The CDR3 length is 13 residues. Trimming cost V 5 bases and J 0 bases, with 8 bases left between them. The CDR3 reads CASSPPYSYEQYF. For the CDR3, the DNA is TGTGCCAGCAGCCCACCTTACTCCTACGAGCAGTACTTC.